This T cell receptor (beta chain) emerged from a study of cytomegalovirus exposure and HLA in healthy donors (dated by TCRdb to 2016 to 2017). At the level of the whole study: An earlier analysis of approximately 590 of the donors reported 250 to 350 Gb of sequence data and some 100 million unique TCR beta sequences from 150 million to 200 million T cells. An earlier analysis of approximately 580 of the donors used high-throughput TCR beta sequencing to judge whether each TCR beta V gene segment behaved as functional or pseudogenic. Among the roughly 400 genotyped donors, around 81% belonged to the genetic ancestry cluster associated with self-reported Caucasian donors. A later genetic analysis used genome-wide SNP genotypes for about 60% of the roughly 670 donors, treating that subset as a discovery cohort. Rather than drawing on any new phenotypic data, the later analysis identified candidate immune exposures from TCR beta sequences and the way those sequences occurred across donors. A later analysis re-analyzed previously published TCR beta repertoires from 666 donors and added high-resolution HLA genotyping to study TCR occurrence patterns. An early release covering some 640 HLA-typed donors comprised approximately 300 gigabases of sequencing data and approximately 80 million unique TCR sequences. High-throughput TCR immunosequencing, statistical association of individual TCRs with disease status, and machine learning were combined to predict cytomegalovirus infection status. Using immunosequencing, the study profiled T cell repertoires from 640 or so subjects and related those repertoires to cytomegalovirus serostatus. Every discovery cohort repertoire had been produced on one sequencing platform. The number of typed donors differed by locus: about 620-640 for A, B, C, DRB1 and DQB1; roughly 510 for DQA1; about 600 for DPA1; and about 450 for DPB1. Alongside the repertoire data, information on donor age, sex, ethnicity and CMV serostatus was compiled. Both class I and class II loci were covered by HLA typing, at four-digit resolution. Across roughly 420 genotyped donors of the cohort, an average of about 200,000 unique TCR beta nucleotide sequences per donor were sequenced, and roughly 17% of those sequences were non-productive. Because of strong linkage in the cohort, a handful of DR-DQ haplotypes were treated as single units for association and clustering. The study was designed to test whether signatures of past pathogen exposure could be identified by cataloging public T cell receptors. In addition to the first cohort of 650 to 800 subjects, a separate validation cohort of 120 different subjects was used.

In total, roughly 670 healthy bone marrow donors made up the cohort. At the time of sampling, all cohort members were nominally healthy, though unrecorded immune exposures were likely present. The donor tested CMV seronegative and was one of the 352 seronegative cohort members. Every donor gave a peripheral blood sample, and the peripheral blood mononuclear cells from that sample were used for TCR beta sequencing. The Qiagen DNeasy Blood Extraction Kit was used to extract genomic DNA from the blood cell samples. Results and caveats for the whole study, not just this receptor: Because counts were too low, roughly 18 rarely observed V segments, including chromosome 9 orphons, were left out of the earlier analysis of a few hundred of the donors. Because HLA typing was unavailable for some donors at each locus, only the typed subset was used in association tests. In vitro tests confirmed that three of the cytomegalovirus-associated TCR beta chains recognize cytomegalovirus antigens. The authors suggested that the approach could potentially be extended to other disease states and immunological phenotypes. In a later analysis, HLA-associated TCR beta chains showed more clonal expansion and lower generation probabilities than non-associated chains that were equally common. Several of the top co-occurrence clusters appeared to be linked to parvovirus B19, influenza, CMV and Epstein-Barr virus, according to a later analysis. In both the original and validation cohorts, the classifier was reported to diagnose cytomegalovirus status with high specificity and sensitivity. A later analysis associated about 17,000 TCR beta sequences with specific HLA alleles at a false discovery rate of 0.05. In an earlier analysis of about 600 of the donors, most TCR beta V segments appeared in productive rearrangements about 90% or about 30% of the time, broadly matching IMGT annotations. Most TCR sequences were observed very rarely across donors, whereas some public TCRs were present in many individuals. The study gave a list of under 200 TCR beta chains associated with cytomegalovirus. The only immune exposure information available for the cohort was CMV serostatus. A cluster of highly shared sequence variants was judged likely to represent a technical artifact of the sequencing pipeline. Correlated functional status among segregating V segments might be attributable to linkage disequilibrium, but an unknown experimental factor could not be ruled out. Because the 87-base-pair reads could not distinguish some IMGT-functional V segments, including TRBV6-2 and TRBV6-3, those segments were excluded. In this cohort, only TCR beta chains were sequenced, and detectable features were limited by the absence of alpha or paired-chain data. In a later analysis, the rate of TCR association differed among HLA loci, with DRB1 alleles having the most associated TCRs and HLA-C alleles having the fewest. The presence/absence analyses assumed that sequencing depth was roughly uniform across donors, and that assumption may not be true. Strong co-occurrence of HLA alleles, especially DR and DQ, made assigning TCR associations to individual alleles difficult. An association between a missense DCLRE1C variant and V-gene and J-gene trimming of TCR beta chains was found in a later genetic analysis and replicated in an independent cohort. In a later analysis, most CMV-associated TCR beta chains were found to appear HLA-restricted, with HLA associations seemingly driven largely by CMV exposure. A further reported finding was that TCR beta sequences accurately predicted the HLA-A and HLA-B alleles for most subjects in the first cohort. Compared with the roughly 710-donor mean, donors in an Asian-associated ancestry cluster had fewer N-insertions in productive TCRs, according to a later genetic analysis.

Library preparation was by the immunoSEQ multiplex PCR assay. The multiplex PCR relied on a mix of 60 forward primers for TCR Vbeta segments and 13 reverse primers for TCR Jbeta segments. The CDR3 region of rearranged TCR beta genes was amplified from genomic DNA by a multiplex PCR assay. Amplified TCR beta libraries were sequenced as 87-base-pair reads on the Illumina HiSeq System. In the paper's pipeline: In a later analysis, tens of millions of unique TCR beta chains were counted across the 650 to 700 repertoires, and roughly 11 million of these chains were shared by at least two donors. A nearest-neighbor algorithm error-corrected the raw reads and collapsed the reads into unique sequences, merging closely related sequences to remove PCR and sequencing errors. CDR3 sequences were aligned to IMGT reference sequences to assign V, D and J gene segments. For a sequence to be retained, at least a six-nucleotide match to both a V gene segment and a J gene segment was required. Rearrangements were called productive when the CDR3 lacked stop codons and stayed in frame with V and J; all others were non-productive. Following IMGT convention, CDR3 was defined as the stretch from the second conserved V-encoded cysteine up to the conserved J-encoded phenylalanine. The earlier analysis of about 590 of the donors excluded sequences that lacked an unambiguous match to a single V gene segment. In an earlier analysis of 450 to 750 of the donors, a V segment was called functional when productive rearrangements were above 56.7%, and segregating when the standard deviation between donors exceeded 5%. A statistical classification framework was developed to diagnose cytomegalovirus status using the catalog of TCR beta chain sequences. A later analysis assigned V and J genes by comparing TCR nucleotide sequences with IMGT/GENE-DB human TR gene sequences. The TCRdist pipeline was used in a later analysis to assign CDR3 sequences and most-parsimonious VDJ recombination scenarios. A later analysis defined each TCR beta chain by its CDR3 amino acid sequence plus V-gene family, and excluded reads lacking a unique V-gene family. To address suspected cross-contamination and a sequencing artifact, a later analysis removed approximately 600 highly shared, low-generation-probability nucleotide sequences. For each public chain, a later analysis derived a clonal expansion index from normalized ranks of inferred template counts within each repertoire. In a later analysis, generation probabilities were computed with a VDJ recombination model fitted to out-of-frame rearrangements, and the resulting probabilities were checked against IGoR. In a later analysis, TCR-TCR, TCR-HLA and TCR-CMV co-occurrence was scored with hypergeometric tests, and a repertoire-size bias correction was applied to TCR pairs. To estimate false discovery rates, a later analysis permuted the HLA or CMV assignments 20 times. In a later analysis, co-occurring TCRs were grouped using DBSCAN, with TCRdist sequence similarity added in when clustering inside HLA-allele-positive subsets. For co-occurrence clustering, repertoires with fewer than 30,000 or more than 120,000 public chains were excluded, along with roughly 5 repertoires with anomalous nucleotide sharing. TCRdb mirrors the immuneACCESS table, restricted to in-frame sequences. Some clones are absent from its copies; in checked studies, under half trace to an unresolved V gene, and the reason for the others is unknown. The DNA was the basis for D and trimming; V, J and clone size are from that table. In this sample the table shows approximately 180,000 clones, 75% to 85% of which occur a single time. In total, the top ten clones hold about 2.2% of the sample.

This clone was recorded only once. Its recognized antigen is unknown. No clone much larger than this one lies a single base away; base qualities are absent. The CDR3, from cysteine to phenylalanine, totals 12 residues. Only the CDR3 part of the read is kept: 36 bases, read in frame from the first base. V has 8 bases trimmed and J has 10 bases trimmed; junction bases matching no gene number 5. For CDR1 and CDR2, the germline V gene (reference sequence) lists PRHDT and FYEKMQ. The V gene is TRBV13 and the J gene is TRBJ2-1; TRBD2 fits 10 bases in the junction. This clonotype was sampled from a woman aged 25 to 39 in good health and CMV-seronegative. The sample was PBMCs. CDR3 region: CASPGLASEQFF. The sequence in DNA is TGTGCCAGCCCGGGACTAGCGAGCGAGCAGTTCTTC.